This T cell receptor (beta chain) was documented in a study of shared clonotypes between healthy human individuals. The overall study: Three plates were used per donor for CD4 naive, three for CD4 memory, two for CD8 naive and one for CD8 memory. Findings of the study overall: Sample collection involved blood only; tissue repertoires are likely different. The study found lower generation probabilities in non-shared clonotypes than in those shared by all four donors.

Per the germline V gene, CDR1 is SGHRS and CDR2 is YFSETQ. The CDR3 is 17 amino acids. V lost 0 bases and J 2 bases, leaving 17 bases between the germline ends. Only in-frame clones appear in the TCRdb table, and some are missing; sequencing was by immunoSEQ multiplex PCR. The data show around 980,000 clones, around 78% seen once. Details on this clone: Its antigen is currently unknown.

Source material: memory CD4+ T cells from PBMCs. This sample's subset: CD45RA-negative fraction. J is TRBJ1-1 and V is TRBV5-1; D is perhaps TRBD1 (6 bases). The source is a man between 18 and 29 years old in good health. Some clones in this sample may be carry-over from other donors' samples. The CDR3 loop is CASSLAGGAQGNTEAFF. In nucleotides, the CDR3 is TGCGCCAGCAGCTTGGCTGGGGGGGCGCAGGGAAACACTGAAGCTTTCTTT.